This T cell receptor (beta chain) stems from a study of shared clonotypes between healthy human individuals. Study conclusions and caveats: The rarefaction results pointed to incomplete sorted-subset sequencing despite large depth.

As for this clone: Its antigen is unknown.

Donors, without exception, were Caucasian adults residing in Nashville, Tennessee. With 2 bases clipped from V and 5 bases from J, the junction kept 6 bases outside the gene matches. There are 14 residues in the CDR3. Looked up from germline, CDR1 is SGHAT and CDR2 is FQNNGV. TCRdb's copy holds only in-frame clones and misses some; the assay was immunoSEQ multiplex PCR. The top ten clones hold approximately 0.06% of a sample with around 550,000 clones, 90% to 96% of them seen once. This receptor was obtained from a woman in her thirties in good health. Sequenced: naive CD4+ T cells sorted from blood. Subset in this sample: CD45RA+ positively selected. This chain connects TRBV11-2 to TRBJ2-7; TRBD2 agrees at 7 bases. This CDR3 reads CASSLRLAVNEQYF. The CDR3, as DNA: TGTGCCAGCAGCTTAAGACTAGCAGTTAACGAGCAGTACTTC.